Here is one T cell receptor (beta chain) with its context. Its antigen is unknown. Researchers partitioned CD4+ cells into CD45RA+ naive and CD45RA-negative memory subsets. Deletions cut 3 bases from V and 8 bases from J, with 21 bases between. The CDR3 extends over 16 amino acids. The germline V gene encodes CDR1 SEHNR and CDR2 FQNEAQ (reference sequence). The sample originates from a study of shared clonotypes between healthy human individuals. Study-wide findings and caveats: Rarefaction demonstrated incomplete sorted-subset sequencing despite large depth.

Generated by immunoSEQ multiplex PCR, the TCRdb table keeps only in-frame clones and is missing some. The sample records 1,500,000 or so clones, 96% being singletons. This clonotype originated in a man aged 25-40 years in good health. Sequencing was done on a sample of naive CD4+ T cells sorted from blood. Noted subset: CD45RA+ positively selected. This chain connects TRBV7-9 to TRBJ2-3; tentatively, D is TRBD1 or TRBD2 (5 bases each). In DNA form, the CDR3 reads TGTGCCAGCAGCTTTCACCAGACCGGGACCAAAGGTACGCAGTATTTT. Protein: CASSFHQTGTKGTQYF.